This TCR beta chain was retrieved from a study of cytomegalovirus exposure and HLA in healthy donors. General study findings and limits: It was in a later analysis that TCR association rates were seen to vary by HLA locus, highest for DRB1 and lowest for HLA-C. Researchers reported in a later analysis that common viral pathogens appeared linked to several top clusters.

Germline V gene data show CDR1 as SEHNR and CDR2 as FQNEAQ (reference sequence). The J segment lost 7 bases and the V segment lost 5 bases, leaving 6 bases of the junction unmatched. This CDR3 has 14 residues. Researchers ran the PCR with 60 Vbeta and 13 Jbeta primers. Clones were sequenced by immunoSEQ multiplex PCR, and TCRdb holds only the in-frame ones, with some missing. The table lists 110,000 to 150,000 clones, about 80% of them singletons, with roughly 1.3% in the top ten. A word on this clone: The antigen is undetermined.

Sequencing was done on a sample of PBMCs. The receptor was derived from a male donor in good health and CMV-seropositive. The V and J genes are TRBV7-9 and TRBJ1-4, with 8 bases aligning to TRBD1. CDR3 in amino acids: CASSRTGQGEKLFF. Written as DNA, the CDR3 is TGTGCCAGCAGCCGGACAGGGCAAGGTGAAAAACTGTTTTTT.